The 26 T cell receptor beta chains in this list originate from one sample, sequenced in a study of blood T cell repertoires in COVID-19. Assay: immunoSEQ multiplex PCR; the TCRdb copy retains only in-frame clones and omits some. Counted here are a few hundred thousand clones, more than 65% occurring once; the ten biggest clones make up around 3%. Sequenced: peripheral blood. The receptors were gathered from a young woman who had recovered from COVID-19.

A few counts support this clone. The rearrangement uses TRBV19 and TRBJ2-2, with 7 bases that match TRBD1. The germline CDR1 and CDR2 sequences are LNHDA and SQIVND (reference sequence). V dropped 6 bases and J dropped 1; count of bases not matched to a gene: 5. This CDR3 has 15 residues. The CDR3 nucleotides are TGTGCCAGTAGAACCGACAGGGTGAACACCGGGGAGCTGTTTTTT. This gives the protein CASRTDRVNTGELFF.

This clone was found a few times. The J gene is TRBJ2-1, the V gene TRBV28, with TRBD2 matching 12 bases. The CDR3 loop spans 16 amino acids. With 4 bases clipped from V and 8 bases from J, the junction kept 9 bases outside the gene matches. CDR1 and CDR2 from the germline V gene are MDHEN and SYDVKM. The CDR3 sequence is CASSSTGTSGWDEQFF. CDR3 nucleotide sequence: TGTGCCAGCAGTTCCACCGGGACTAGCGGGTGGGATGAGCAGTTCTTC.

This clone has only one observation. Here the CDR3 reads CASNDSDYGYTF. For the CDR3, the DNA is TGTGCCAGTAATGACAGCGACTATGGCTACACCTTC. The chain recombines TRBV19 with TRBJ1-2; perhaps TRBD1 as D (5 bases). CDR1 and CDR2 (germline): LNHDA, SQIVND (reference sequence). CDR3 length: 12 amino acids. The germline V and J ends were trimmed by 7 bases and 3 bases, with 9 bases remaining between them. The full variable domain, its missing parts supplied by reference TRBV19 and TRBJ1-2, is DGGITQSPKYLFRKEGQNVTLSCEQNLNHDAMYWYRQDPGQGLRLIYYSQIVNDFQKGDIAEGYSVSREKKESFPLTVTSAQKNPTAFYLCASNDSDYGYTFGSGTRLTVV.

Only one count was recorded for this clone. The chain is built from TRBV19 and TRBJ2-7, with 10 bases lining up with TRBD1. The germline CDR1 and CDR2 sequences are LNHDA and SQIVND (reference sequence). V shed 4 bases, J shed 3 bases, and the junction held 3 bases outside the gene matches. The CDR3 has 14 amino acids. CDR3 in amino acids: CASSTGTGDYEQYF. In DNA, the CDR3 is TGTGCCAGTAGTACCGGGACAGGGGACTACGAGCAGTACTTC.

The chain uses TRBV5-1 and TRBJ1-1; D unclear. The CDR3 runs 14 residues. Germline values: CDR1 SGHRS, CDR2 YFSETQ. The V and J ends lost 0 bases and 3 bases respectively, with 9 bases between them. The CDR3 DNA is TGCGCCAGCAGCTTGGAACCCCGGGACACTGAAGCTTTCTTT. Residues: CASSLEPRDTEAFF.

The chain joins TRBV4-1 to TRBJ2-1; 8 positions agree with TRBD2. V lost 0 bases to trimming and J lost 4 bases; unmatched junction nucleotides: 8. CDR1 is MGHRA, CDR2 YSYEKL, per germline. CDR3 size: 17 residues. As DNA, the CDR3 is TGCGCCAGCAGCCAAGAACCAGGAATAGCGGGATACAATGAGCAGTTCTTC. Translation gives CASSQEPGIAGYNEQFF.

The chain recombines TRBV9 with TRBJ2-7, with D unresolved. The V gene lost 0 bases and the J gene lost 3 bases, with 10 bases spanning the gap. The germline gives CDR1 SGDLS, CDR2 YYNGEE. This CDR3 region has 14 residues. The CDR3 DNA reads TGTGCCAGCAGCGTAGCGGCAGGTAACTACGAGCAGTACTTC. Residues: CASSVAAGNYEQYF.

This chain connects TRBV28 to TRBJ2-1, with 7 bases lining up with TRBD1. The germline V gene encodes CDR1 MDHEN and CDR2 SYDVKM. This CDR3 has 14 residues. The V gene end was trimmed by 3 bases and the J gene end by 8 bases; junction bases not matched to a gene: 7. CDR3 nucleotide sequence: TGTGCCAGCAGTTTTGACAGGGCGCTGGATGAGCAGTTCTTC. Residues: CASSFDRALDEQFF.

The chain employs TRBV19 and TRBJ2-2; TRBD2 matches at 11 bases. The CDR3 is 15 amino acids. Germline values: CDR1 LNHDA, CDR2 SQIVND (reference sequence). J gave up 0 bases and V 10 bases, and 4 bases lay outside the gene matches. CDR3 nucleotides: TGTGCCAAGGGGACTAGCGGAGCGAACACCGGGGAGCTGTTTTTT. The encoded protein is CAKGTSGANTGELFF.

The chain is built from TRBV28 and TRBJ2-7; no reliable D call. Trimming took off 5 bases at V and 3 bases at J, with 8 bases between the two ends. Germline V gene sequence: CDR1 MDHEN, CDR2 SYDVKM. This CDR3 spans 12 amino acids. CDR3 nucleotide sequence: TGTGCCAGCAGTCTCGTCTACTACGAGCAGTACTTC. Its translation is CASSLVYYEQYF.

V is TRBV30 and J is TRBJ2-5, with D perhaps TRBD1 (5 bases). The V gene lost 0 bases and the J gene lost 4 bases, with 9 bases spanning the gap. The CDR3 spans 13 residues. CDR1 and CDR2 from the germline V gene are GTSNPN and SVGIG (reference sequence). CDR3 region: CAWSVYRGETQYF. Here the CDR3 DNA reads TGTGCCTGGAGTGTGTATAGGGGAGAGACCCAGTACTTC.

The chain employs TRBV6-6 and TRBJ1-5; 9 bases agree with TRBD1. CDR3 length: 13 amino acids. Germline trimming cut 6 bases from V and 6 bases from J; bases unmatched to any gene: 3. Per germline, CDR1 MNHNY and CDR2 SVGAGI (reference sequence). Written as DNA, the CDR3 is TGTGCCAGCAGCTACAGGGGGCTTCAGCCCCAGCATTTT. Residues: CASSYRGLQPQHF.

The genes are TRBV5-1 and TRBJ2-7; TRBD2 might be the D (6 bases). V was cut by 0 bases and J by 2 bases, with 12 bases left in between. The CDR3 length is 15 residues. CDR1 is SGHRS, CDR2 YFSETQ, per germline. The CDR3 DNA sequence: TGCGCCAGCAGCTTGGGCCTAGCGACTACCTACGAGCAGTACTTC. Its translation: CASSLGLATTYEQYF.

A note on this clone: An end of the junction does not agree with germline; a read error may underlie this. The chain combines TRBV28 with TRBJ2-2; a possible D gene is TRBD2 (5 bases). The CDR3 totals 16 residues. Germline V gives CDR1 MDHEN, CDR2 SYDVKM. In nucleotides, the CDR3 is TGTGCCAGCCGTGCCCTCAGCGGAGGCAAGACCGAGGAGCTGTTTTTT. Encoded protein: CASRALSGGKTEELFF.

As DNA, the CDR3 is TGTGCCAGCACCGGACAGGGCCTTTACGAAAAACTGTTTTTT. Translating gives CASTGQGLYEKLFF. The chain combines TRBV2 with TRBJ1-4, with 8 bases matching TRBD1. J was trimmed by 8 bases and V by 7 bases; bases with no gene match: 9. CDR3 size: 14 residues. Germline V gives CDR1 SNHLY, CDR2 FYNNEI.

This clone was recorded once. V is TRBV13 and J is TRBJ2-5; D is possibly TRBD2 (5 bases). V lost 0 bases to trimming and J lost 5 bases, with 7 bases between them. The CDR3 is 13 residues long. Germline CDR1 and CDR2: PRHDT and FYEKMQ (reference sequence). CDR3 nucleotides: TGTGCCAGCAGCTTAGGAGGGAGCGAGACCCAGTACTTC. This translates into CASSLGGSETQYF.

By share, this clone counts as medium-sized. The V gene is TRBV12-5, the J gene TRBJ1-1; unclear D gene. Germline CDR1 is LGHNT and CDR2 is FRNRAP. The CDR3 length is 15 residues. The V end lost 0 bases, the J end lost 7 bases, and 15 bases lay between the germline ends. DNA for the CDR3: TGTGCTAGTGGTTTGGTAATGGGCAGGTCTCTTGAAGCTTTCTTT. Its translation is CASGLVMGRSLEAFF. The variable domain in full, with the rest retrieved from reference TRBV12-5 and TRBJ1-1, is DARVTQTPRHKVTEMGQEVTMRCQPILGHNTVFWYRQTMMQGLELLAYFRNRAPLDDSGMPKDRFSAEMPDATLATLKIQPSEPRDSAVYFCASGLVMGRSLEAFFGQGTRLTVV.

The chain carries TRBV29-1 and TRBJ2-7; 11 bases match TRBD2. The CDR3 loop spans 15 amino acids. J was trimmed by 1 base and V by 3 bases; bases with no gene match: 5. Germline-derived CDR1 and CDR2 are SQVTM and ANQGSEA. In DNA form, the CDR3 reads TGCAGCGTTGATAGTGGGACTAGCGGTTCCTACGAGCAGTACTTC. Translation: CSVDSGTSGSYEQYF.

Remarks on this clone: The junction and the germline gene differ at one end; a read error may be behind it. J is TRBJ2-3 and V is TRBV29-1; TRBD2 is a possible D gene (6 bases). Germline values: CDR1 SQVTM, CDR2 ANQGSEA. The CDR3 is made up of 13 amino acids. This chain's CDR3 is CSVSLSSEISRDF. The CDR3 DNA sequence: TGCAGCGTTAGTCTGTCTAGCGAAATTTCGAGGGATTTT.

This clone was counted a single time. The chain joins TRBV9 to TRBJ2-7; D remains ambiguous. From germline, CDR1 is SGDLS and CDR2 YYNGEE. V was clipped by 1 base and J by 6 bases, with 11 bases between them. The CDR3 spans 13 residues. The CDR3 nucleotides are TGTGCCAGCAGCGTAACCCTGGGCAGCGAGCAGTACTTC. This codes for CASSVTLGSEQYF.

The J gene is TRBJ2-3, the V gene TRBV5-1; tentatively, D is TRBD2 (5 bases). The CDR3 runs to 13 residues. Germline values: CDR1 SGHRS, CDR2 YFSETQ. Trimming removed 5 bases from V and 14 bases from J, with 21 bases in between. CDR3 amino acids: CASRFVGEDLGYF. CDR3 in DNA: TGCGCCAGCAGGTTTGTGGGAGAAGATTTAGGGTATTTT.

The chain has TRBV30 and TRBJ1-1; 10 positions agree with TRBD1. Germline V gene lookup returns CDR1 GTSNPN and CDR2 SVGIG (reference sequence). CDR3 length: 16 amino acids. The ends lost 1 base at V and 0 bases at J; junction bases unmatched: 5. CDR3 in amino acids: CAWSGDRGGVNTEAFF. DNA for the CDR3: TGTGCCTGGAGTGGGGACAGGGGAGGGGTGAACACTGAAGCTTTCTTT.

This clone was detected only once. The CDR3: CASSTRDRFSYEQYF. In nucleotides, the CDR3 is TGTGCCAGCAGCACCCGGGACAGGTTCTCCTACGAGCAGTACTTC. The chain links TRBV7-9 to TRBJ2-7; 8 nucleotides align to TRBD1. Germline assignment: CDR1 SEHNR and CDR2 FQNEAQ (reference sequence). V lost 5 bases to trimming and J lost 0 bases; unmatched junction nucleotides: 6. The CDR3 sequence is 15 residues long. The full variable domain, completed using reference TRBV7-9 and TRBJ2-7, is DTGVSQNPRHKITKRGQNVTFRCDPISEHNRLYWYRQTLGQGPEFLTYFQNEAQLEKSRLLSDRFSAERPKGSFSTLEIQRTEQGDSAMYLCASSTRDRFSYEQYFGPGTRLTVT.

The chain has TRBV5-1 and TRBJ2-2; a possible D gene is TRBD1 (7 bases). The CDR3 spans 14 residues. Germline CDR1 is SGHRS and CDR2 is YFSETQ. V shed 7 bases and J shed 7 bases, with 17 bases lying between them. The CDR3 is CASSSQGRDGELFF. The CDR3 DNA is TGCGCCAGCTCCTCACAGGGGCGGGACGGGGAGCTGTTTTTT.

CDR3 nucleotide sequence: TGTGCCAGCAGCCGGGAGGGGGAAACTCACCAAGAGACCCAGTACTTC. Protein sequence: CASSREGETHQETQYF. V is TRBV14 and J is TRBJ2-5; D perhaps matches TRBD2 (7 bases). CDR3 size: 16 residues. CDR1 and CDR2 from the germline V gene are SGHDN and FVKESK. V was pared by 4 bases and J by 0 bases, with 15 bases between.

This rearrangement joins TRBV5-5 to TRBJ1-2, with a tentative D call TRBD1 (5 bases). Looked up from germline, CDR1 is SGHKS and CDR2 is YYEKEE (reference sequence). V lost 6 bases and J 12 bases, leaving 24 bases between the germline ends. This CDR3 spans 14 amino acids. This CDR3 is CASMQMSGGSGDTF. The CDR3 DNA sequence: TGTGCCAGCATGCAGATGTCGGGGGGTTCTGGTGACACCTTC.